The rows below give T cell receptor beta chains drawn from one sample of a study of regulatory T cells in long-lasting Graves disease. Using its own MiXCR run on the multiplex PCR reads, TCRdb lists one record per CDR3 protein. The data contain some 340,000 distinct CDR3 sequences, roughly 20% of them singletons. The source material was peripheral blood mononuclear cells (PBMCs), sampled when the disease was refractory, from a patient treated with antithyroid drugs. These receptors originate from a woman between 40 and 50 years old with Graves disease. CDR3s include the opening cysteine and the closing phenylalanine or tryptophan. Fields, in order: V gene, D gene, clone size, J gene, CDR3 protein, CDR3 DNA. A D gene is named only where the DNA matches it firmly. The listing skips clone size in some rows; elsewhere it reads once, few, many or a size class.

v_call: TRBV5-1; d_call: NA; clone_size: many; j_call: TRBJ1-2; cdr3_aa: CASSFTASANYGYTF; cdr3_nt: TGCGCCAGCAGCTTTACAGCCAGCGCTAACTATGGCTACACCTTC
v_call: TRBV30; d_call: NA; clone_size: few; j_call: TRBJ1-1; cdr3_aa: CAWRTNVSTEAFF; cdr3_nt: TGTGCCTGGAGGACAAATGTGAGCACTGAAGCTTTCTTT
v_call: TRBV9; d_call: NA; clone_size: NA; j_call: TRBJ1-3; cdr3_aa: CASSVRALEGNTIYF; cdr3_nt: TGTGCCAGCAGCGTCAGGGCTCTGGAAGGAAACACCATATATTTT
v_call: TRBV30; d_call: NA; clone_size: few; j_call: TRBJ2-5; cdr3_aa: CAFDKGGSETQYF; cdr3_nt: TGTGCCTTTGATAAGGGGGGCTCGGAGACCCAGTACTTC
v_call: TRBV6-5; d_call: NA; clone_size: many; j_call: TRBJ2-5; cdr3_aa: CASSYSHLQETQYF; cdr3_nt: TGTGCCAGCAGCTACTCACACCTCCAAGAGACCCAGTACTTC
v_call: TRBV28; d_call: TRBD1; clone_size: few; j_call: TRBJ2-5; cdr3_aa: CASSLGGDRSETQYF; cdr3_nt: TGTGCCAGCAGCTTAGGAGGGGACAGGTCTGAGACCCAGTACTTC
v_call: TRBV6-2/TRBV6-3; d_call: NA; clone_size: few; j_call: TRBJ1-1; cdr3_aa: CASSYVWEDTEAFF; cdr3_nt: TGTGCCAGCAGTTACGTGTGGGAGGACACTGAAGCTTTCTTT
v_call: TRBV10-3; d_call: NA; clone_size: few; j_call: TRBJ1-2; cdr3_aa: CAISSEAGEAYGYTF; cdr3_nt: TGTGCCATCAGTTCCGAGGCAGGGGAGGCTTATGGCTACACCTTC
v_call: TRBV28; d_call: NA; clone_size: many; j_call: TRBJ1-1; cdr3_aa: CASSLTLHLGRTEAFF; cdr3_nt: TGTGCCAGCAGTTTAACCCTCCACCTCGGGCGAACTGAAGCTTTCTTT
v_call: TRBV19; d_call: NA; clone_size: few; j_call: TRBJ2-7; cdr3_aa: CASSIGQEGATKQYF; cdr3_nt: TGTGCCAGTAGTATTGGCCAGGAGGGAGCTACGAAGCAGTACTTC
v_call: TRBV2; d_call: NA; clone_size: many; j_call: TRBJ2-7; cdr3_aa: CASSGGTGYEQYF; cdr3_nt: TGTGCCAGCAGTGGGGGCACAGGCTACGAGCAGTACTTC
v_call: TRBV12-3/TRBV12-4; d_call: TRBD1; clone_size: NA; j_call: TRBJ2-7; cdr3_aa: CASSWGQGTYEQYF; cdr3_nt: TGTGCCAGCAGTTGGGGACAGGGGACCTACGAGCAGTACTTC
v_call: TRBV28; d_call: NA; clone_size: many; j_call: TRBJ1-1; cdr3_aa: CASSWDFLVAFF; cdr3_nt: TGTGCCAGCAGTTGGGACTTCCTAGTCGCTTTCTTT
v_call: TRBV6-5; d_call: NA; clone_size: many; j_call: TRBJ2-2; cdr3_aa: CASSYGGAPNTGELFF; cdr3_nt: TGTGCCAGCAGTTACGGGGGGGCACCGAACACCGGGGAGCTGTTTTTT
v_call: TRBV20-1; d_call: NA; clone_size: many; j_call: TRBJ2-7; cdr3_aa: CSARDLWQGRYEQYF; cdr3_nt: TGCAGTGCTAGAGACCTTTGGCAAGGGAGGTACGAGCAGTACTTC
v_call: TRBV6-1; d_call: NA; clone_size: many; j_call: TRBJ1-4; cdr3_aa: CASAPGVTNEKLFF; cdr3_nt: TGTGCCAGTGCTCCGGGGGTAACTAATGAAAAACTGTTTTTT
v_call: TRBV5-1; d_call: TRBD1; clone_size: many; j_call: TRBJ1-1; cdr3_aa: CASRPGTVQMNTEAFF; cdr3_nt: TGCGCCAGCAGGCCCGGGACAGTTCAGATGAACACTGAAGCTTTCTTT
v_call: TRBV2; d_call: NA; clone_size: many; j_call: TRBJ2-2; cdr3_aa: CASMLGTGELFF; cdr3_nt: TGTGCCAGCATGTTAGGTACCGGGGAGCTGTTTTTT
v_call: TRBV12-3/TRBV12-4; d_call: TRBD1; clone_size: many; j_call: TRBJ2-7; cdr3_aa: CASSFGQGYEQYF; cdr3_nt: TGTGCCAGCAGCTTCGGACAGGGCTACGAGCAGTACTTC
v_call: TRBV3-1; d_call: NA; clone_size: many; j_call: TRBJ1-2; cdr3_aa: CASSPGQLYGYTF; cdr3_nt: TGTGCCAGCAGCCCCGGACAGCTTTATGGCTACACCTTC
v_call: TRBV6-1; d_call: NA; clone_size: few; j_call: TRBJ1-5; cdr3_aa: CASSEARGYGGQPQHF; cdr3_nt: TGTGCCAGCAGTGAAGCTAGGGGATACGGCGGTCAGCCCCAGCATTTT
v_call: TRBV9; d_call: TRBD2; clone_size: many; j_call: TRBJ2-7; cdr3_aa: CASSAAPSGPYEQYF; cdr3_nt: TGTGCCAGCAGCGCAGCTCCTAGCGGGCCCTACGAGCAGTACTTC
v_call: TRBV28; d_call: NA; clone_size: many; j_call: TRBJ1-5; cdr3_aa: CASSPSTLRGDQPQHF; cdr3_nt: TGTGCCAGCAGCCCTTCCACCCTCCGGGGTGATCAGCCCCAGCATTTT
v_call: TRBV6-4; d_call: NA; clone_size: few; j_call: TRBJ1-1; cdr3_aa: CASSEGGSTEAFF; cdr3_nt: TGTGCCAGCAGTGAGGGGGGGAGTACTGAAGCTTTCTTT
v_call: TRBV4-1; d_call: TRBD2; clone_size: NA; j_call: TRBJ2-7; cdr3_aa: CASSQPTSGRAHEQYF; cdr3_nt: TGCGCCAGCAGCCAGCCTACTAGCGGGAGGGCCCACGAGCAGTACTTC
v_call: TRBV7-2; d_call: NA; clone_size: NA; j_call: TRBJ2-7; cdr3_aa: CASSLYIRPPKRQDSTYEQYF; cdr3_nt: TGTGCCAGCAGCTTATATATAAGGCCCCCAAAGAGACAGGACTCAACCTACGAGCAGTACTTC
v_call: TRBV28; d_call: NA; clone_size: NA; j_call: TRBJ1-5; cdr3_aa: CASIRGGAEPPAQHF; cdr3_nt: TGTGCCAGCATCAGAGGGGGGGCGGAGCCGCCGGCCCAGCATTTT
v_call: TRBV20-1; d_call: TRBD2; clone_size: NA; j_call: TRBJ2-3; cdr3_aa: CSARNLVGMTSGSTDTQYF; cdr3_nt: TGCAGTGCTAGAAACCTCGTGGGTATGACTAGCGGGAGCACAGATACGCAGTATTTT
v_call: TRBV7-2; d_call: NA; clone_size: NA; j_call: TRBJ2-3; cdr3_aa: CASSSPPQTVGSQYF; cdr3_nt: TGTGCCAGCAGCAGCCCCCCGCAGACTGTCGGATCGCAGTATTTT
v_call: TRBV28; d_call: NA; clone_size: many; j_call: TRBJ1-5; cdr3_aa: CASSSEQGRSQPQHF; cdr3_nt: TGTGCCAGCAGTTCCGAACAGGGAAGGAGTCAGCCCCAGCATTTT
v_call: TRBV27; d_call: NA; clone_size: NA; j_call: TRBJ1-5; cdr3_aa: CASSLWGISNQPQHF; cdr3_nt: TGTGCCAGCAGTTTATGGGGGATTAGCAATCAGCCCCAGCATTTT
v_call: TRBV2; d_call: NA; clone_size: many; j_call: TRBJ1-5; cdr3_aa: CASSDSGDQPQHF; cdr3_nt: TGTGCCAGCAGTGATTCAGGGGACCAGCCCCAGCATTTT
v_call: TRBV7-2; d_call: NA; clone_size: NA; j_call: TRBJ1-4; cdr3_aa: CASSQLRGTHPLFF; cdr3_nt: TGTGCCAGCAGTCAACTTCGAGGGACCCACCCCCTGTTTTTT
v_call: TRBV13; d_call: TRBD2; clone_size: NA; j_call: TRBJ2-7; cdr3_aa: CASSSGLAGLHEQYF; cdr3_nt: TGTGCCAGCAGCTCCGGACTAGCGGGGCTCCACGAGCAGTACTTC
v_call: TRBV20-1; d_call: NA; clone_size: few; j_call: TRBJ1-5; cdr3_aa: CSANRLLQGGNQPQHF; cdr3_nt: TGCAGTGCTAACAGACTCCTACAGGGTGGCAATCAGCCCCAGCATTTT
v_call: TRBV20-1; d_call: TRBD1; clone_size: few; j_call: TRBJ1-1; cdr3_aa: CSATRGRSTEAFF; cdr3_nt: TGCAGTGCTACCAGGGGGCGAAGTACTGAAGCTTTCTTT
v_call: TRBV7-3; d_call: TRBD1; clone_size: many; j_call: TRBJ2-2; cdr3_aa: CASSSRQGANTGELFF; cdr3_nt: TGTGCCAGCAGCTCCCGACAGGGAGCGAACACCGGGGAGCTGTTTTTT
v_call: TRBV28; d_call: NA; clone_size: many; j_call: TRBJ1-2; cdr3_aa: CASSLFEGRRPFGYTF; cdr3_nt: TGTGCCAGCAGTTTATTTGAGGGACGGAGGCCCTTTGGCTACACCTTC
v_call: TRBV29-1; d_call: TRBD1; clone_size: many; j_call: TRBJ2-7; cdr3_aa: CSATGFSYEQYF; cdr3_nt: TGCAGCGCGACAGGGTTCTCCTACGAGCAGTACTTC
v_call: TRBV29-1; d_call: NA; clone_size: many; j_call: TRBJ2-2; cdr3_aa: CSVMTVNTGELFF; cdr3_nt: TGCAGCGTTATGACAGTTAACACCGGGGAGCTGTTTTTT
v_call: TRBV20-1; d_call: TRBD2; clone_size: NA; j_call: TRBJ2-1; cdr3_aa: CSARDQKTSLHEQFF; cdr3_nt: TGCAGTGCTAGAGATCAAAAGACTAGCCTCCATGAGCAGTTCTTC